This T cell receptor beta chain came from a study of STAT5B mutations in CD4+ large granular lymphocyte leukemia. TCRdb keeps only in-frame clones here, not all; method: immunoSEQ multiplex PCR. The table shows 30,000 to 35,000 clones, with about 82% occurring only once. Trimming took 9 bases from V and 1 from J; bases not matched to a gene: 5. CDR3 length: 13 residues. CDR1 is WSHSY, CDR2 SAAADI, per germline. The chain is built from TRBV10-2 and TRBJ1-1; TRBD1 agrees at 7 bases. Material: CD4+ T cells from blood buffy coats. The sequence derives from a human donor in good health. The CDR3 here is CASRDSWNTEAFF. Here the CDR3 DNA reads TGCGCCAGTCGGGACAGTTGGAACACTGAAGCTTTCTTT.